The 3 T cell receptor beta chains below were found in one sample sequenced in a study of blood T cell repertoires in COVID-19. Profiled with immunoSEQ multiplex PCR; TCRdb holds only in-frame clones, not every one. The sample carries about 100,000 clones, under 90% recorded once. Sequencing was done on a sample of peripheral blood. All receptors derive from a human donor in a cohort sampled during active COVID-19.

This rearrangement joins TRBV27 to TRBJ1-1, with D possibly matching TRBD1 (5 bases). The CDR3 loop spans 14 amino acids. The germline gives CDR1 MNHEY, CDR2 SMNVEV (reference sequence). The V end lost 5 bases, the J end lost 4 bases, and 14 bases lay between the germline ends. The CDR3 is CASSRRQWGTEAFF. In nucleotides, the CDR3 is TGTGCCAGCAGTAGGCGACAGTGGGGCACTGAAGCTTTCTTT.

The chain uses TRBV5-1 and TRBJ1-1; TRBD1 might be the D (6 bases). The V end was cut by 4 bases, the J end by 0 bases, with 13 bases between. The V gene's germline CDR1 is SGHRS and CDR2 YFSETQ. The CDR3 is 15 amino acids. The CDR3 sequence is CASSPRTDLNTEAFF. DNA for the CDR3: TGCGCCAGCAGCCCGCGGACAGACTTGAACACTGAAGCTTTCTTT.

The chain couples TRBV9 to TRBJ2-6; a possible D gene is TRBD2 (5 bases). Per germline, CDR1 SGDLS and CDR2 YYNGEE. With 5 bases removed from V and 2 bases from J, the gap between germline ends came to 11 bases. The CDR3 contains 15 residues. CDR3 loop: CASSALRAGANVLTF. The CDR3 DNA follows: TGTGCCAGCAGTGCGTTGAGGGCTGGGGCCAACGTCCTGACTTTC.